This T cell receptor (beta chain) derives from a study of cytomegalovirus exposure and HLA in healthy donors. Germline V gene lookup returns CDR1 GTSNPN and CDR2 SVGIG (reference sequence). This CDR3 is built from 13 residues. Trimming took off 5 bases at V and 2 bases at J, with 9 bases between the two ends. In the PCR, 60 Vbeta and 13 Jbeta primers were used. Generated by immunoSEQ multiplex PCR, the TCRdb table keeps only in-frame clones and is missing some. In the table there are some 93,000 clones, less than 9.5% of which are singletons. This clone turned up a few times. The antigen remains undetermined. Whole-study results and caveats: The likely explanation for a cluster of highly shared sequence variants was sequencing artifact. TCR beta V- and J-gene trimming, according to a later analysis, was linked to a missense DCLRE1C variant.

The receptor was derived from a man aged 45-60 years in good health and CMV-seropositive. The chain combines TRBV30 with TRBJ2-2, with D possibly being TRBD1 (6 bases). The specimen was PBMCs. This chain's CDR3 is CAWGQINTGELFF. The CDR3 coding sequence is TGTGCCTGGGGACAGATTAACACCGGGGAGCTGTTTTTT.